The T cell receptor (beta chain) described here comes from a study of blood T cell repertoires in COVID-19. As for the study in general: The United States, Italy and Spain supplied acute and convalescent COVID-19 samples. PBMCs, B-cell-depleted T cells, or T cells provided the cDNA or gDNA that made up the material.

Original handling: Researchers report that nucleated cell counts were estimated from reference gene primer amplification. Profiled with immunoSEQ multiplex PCR; TCRdb holds only in-frame clones, not every one. The V and J calls and the clone size are those of that table, but D and trimming were determined from the DNA. Of approximately 110,000 clones in the sample, approximately 78% were seen once. The CDR3 contains 16 residues. Germline V gives CDR1 SGHRS, CDR2 YFSETQ. Trimming removed 4 bases from V and 5 bases from J; junction bases left unmatched: 12. The receptor comes from a woman aged 80 or over with acute or convalescent COVID-19. The V call is TRBV5-1, the J call TRBJ2-5, with 9 positions matching TRBD1. The sequencing input was peripheral blood. CDR3 residues: CASSTLPGTGRETQYF. In DNA form, the CDR3 reads TGCGCCAGCAGCACCCTGCCGGGGACAGGGAGGGAGACCCAGTACTTC.